This TCR beta chain was retrieved from a study of control samples from healthy donors and cancer patients. Libraries were prepared by immunoSEQ multiplex PCR; TCRdb keeps only in-frame clonotypes and omits some of them. The table includes over 150,000 clones, approximately 92% detected once. Trimming stripped 3 bases from V and 7 bases from J, with 13 bases between. The CDR3 spans 14 residues. CDR1 and CDR2 from the germline V gene are SGHRS and YFSETQ. J is TRBJ1-4 and V is TRBV5-1; the D gene is possibly TRBD1 (5 bases). The TCR originated in a young man in good health. The sequencing input was blood. CDR3: CASSSLRGSEKLFF. In DNA, the CDR3 is TGCGCCAGCAGCTCCCTCCGGGGGAGTGAAAAACTGTTTTTT.